This entry lists 11 T cell receptor beta chains sequenced from one sample in a study of T cells in Graves' hyperthyroidism and ophthalmopathy. Amplification of TCR beta CDR3 regions used RNA as the template. Carried out on the TCR CDR3, a first-round RT-PCR used the HTBI primer set. TCRdb re-derived calls from the multiplex PCR reads in MiXCR, one entry per CDR3 protein. The sample carries about 590,000 distinct CDR3 sequences, 15% to 19% recorded once. The specimen sequenced was blood. Receptors were obtained from a woman between 25 and 40 years old with Graves' hyperthyroidism.

Only a few counts were recorded for this clonotype. V is TRBV12-3 or TRBV12-4 and J is TRBJ2-3, with 9 bases that match TRBD2. The CDR3 spans 13 residues. J lost 14 bases, V lost 4 bases, and 10 bases had no gene match. The CDR3 region has the DNA TGTGCCAGCAGTTCGTCCGATAGCGGGAGAGGGTATTTT. As protein: CASSSSDSGRGYF.

This clonotype showed up many times. The rearrangement joins TRBV20-1 to TRBJ2-7; TRBD2 aligns across 13 bases. Looked up from germline, CDR1 is DFQATT and CDR2 is SNEGSKA (reference sequence). V dropped 2 bases and J dropped 6; count of bases not matched to a gene: 7. The CDR3 consists of 15 residues. CDR3: CSARPQLAGGGEQYF. CDR3 coding DNA: TGCAGTGCTAGACCTCAACTAGCGGGAGGGGGCGAGCAGTACTTC.

This clonotype was observed a handful of times. V usage is TRBV5-8 and J usage is TRBJ1-1; D is ambiguous. This CDR3 is 14 amino acids long. Trimming left V 4 bases short and J 5 bases short, with 15 bases between. Germline V gene data show CDR1 as SGHTS and CDR2 as YDEGEE. The DNA of the CDR3 is TGTGCCAGCAGCCTCCGGGGTCCCCTGACTGAAGCTTTCTTT. Its translation: CASSLRGPLTEAFF.

There are many counts of this clonotype. The rearrangement uses TRBV24-1 and TRBJ1-1, with 12 bases aligning to TRBD1. Germline V lookup: CDR1 KGHDR, CDR2 SFDVKD. V lost 4 bases, J lost 1 base, and 15 bases stayed unmatched. The CDR3 sequence is 20 residues long. CDR3 region: CATSDYNQTPGQGANTEAFF. CDR3 coding DNA: TGTGCCACCAGTGACTACAATCAAACCCCGGGACAGGGGGCGAACACTGAAGCTTTCTTT.

This clonotype was seen repeatedly, ten times or more. The chain is built from TRBV27 and TRBJ1-5, with D possibly being TRBD1 (6 bases). V lost 4 bases, J lost 3 bases, and 7 bases lay in between. The CDR3 runs 13 residues. The germline gives CDR1 MNHEY, CDR2 SMNVEV (reference sequence). The CDR3 here is CASSYRDNQPQHF. The CDR3 DNA follows: TGTGCCAGCAGTTACAGGGACAATCAGCCCCAGCATTTT.

The table lists this clonotype with a few counts. V and J are TRBV5-6 and TRBJ1-2; a weak D match, TRBD1 (6 bases). The CDR3 length is 15 residues. V gave up 3 bases and J gave up 4 bases, with 16 bases separating them. Looked up from germline, CDR1 is SGHDT and CDR2 is YYEEEE. CDR3 region: CASSSGAWAIYGYTF. DNA for the CDR3: TGTGCCAGCAGCTCGGGGGCTTGGGCAATCTATGGCTACACCTTC.

The chain is built from TRBV19 and TRBJ1-5; possibly TRBD1 for D (5 bases). This CDR3 is built from 15 residues. Looked up from germline, CDR1 is LNHDA and CDR2 is SQIVND (reference sequence). Deletions cut 5 bases from V and 0 bases from J, with 11 bases between. The CDR3 nucleotides are TGTGCCAGTAGTTCAGGACAAAGTAGCAATCAGCCCCAGCATTTT. It is translated as CASSSGQSSNQPQHF.

Many counts were recorded for this clonotype. The chain links TRBV30 to TRBJ1-2; 8 bases match TRBD1. The CDR3 runs to 13 residues. V was pared by 7 bases and J by 3 bases, with 7 bases of the junction left unmatched. The germline V gene encodes CDR1 GTSNPN and CDR2 SVGIG (reference sequence). CDR3 in amino acids: CASGQGLDYGYTF. In nucleotides, the CDR3 is TGTGCCTCCGGACAGGGATTAGACTATGGCTACACCTTC.

This clonotype was seen many times. The rearrangement links TRBV5-1 to TRBJ2-7; TRBD2 is a possible D gene (5 bases). V was cut by 4 bases and J by 4 bases, with 12 bases left in between. The CDR3 covers 13 residues. Germline V CDR1 and CDR2: SGHRS, YFSETQ. The CDR3: CASSTNGDYEQYF. The CDR3 nucleotides are TGCGCCAGCAGCACCAACGGGGATTACGAGCAGTACTTC.

The J gene is TRBJ2-4, the V gene TRBV7-3; 10 bases are shared with TRBD2. This CDR3 comprises 17 residues. The germline V gene encodes CDR1 SGHTA and CDR2 FQGTGA. The V and J ends lost 4 bases and 5 bases, in that order; junction bases with no gene match: 11. The CDR3 coding sequence is TGTGCCAGCAGCTCGAGAATTTCTAGCGGGAGAGAAAACATTCAGTACTTC. Translation gives CASSSRISSGRENIQYF.

This sequence joins TRBV4-3 and TRBJ2-5; 7 bases align to TRBD1. J lost 0 bases, V lost 0 bases, and 7 bases had no gene match. Per germline, CDR1 LGHNA and CDR2 YSLEER. CDR3 length equals 17 residues. CDR3 region: CASSQERWGQYQETQYF. CDR3 nucleotides: TGCGCCAGCAGCCAAGAACGCTGGGGACAGTACCAAGAGACCCAGTACTTC.